A selection of T cell receptor beta chains follows, all from one sample in a study of cytomegalovirus exposure and HLA in healthy donors. Assay used: immunoSEQ multiplex PCR; TCRdb lists only in-frame clones, some missing. This sample yields approximately 190,000 clones, of which over 75% are seen a single time; 3.8% belongs to the top ten. Sequenced: PBMCs. Receptors were obtained from a man aged 50 to 60 in good health and CMV-seronegative. CDR3s include the opening cysteine and the closing phenylalanine or tryptophan. Fields, in order: V gene, D gene, clone size, J gene, CDR3 protein, CDR3 DNA. A D gene is named only where the DNA matches it firmly. The size entry is marked missing in some rows and otherwise reads once, few, many or a size class.

v_gene: TRBV6-1
d_gene: TRBD2
abundance: -
j_gene: TRBJ2-1
CDR3aa: CASIILAGGRNEQFF
CDR3nt: TGTGCCAGCATTATACTAGCGGGGGGGAGGAATGAGCAGTTCTTC

v_gene: TRBV7-2
d_gene: -
abundance: -
j_gene: TRBJ2-3
CDR3aa: CASSLGQSSTDTQYF
CDR3nt: TGTGCCAGCAGCTTAGGTCAGTCTAGCACAGATACGCAGTATTTT

v_gene: TRBV6-5
d_gene: -
abundance: -
j_gene: TRBJ1-2
CDR3aa: CASSYLLSGREHGYTF
CDR3nt: TGTGCCAGCAGTTACTTGCTGAGTGGGAGGGAACATGGCTACACCTTC

v_gene: TRBV5-1
d_gene: -
abundance: -
j_gene: TRBJ2-3
CDR3aa: CASSFRTRDFTDTQYF
CDR3nt: TGCGCCAGCAGCTTCAGGACAAGAGACTTCACAGATACGCAGTATTTT

v_gene: TRBV7-3
d_gene: -
abundance: -
j_gene: TRBJ2-1
CDR3aa: CASSSSGSGIGEQFF
CDR3nt: TGTGCCAGCAGCTCAAGCGGGTCGGGGATCGGCGAGCAGTTCTTC

v_gene: TRBV7-9
d_gene: -
abundance: few
j_gene: TRBJ2-7
CDR3aa: CASSLVNSREQYF
CDR3nt: TGTGCCAGCAGCTTGGTAAACAGTCGAGAGCAGTACTTC

v_gene: TRBV5-6
d_gene: -
abundance: -
j_gene: TRBJ1-3
CDR3aa: CASSWRTVGGNTIYF
CDR3nt: TGTGCCAGCAGCTGGAGGACGGTTGGTGGAAACACCATATATTTT

v_gene: TRBV5-1
d_gene: -
abundance: -
j_gene: TRBJ2-5
CDR3aa: CASSFSGAHETQYF
CDR3nt: TGCGCCAGCAGCTTTTCAGGGGCCCACGAGACCCAGTACTTC

v_gene: TRBV6-5
d_gene: -
abundance: few
j_gene: TRBJ2-7
CDR3aa: CASSKPTRGPNEQYF
CDR3nt: TGTGCCTCCTCAAAGCCCACAAGGGGTCCAAACGAGCAGTACTTC

v_gene: TRBV10-2
d_gene: TRBD1
abundance: -
j_gene: TRBJ1-6
CDR3aa: CASSQDRGGSPLHF
CDR3nt: TGCGCCAGCAGCCAGGACAGGGGCGGCTCACCCCTCCACTTT

v_gene: TRBV5-1
d_gene: TRBD2
abundance: once
j_gene: TRBJ2-1
CDR3aa: CASSLTSGGAEQFF
CDR3nt: TGCGCCAGCAGCTTAACTAGCGGGGGGGCTGAGCAGTTCTTC

v_gene: TRBV4-1
d_gene: TRBD1
abundance: -
j_gene: TRBJ1-5
CDR3aa: CASSKTGGEPQHF
CDR3nt: TGCGCCAGCAGCAAGACAGGGGGTGAGCCCCAGCATTTT

v_gene: TRBV19
d_gene: TRBD1
abundance: few
j_gene: TRBJ1-1
CDR3aa: CASSIPGGTEAFF
CDR3nt: TGTGCCAGTAGTATACCAGGGGGAACTGAAGCTTTCTTT

v_gene: TRBV2
d_gene: TRBD1
abundance: -
j_gene: TRBJ1-2
CDR3aa: CASSPTGVNYGYTF
CDR3nt: TGTGCCAGCAGTCCGACAGGGGTCAACTATGGCTACACCTTC

v_gene: TRBV5-1
d_gene: TRBD1
abundance: -
j_gene: TRBJ1-1
CDR3aa: CASSTGQANTEAFF
CDR3nt: TGCGCCAGCAGCACGGGACAGGCAAACACTGAAGCTTTCTTT

v_gene: TRBV19
d_gene: -
abundance: -
j_gene: TRBJ1-1
CDR3aa: CASSSTRVNKAFF
CDR3nt: TGTGCCAGTTCTTCTACCAGGGTTAATAAAGCTTTCTTT

v_gene: TRBV5-1
d_gene: TRBD2
abundance: -
j_gene: TRBJ2-1
CDR3aa: CASSIPGTSGGPNEQFF
CDR3nt: TGCGCCAGCAGCATCCCCGGGACTAGCGGGGGGCCCAATGAGCAGTTCTTC

v_gene: TRBV7-2
d_gene: TRBD1
abundance: once
j_gene: TRBJ2-7
CDR3aa: CASSARGNEQYF
CDR3nt: TGTGCCAGCAGCGCCAGGGGGAACGAGCAGTACTTC

v_gene: TRBV27
d_gene: -
abundance: -
j_gene: TRBJ2-1
CDR3aa: CASSRAGVSYNEQFF
CDR3nt: TGTGCCAGCAGTCGGGCCGGGGTGAGCTACAATGAGCAGTTCTTC

v_gene: TRBV11-2
d_gene: -
abundance: -
j_gene: TRBJ1-1
CDR3aa: CASSLNSQQAFF
CDR3nt: TGTGCCAGCAGCCTAAACTCTCAACAAGCTTTCTTT

v_gene: TRBV27
d_gene: -
abundance: -
j_gene: TRBJ1-5
CDR3aa: CASSTGMANQPQHF
CDR3nt: TGTGCCAGCAGTACAGGGATGGCTAATCAGCCCCAGCATTTT

v_gene: TRBV15
d_gene: TRBD1
abundance: once
j_gene: TRBJ1-2
CDR3aa: CATSGADRVRDSGYTF
CDR3nt: TGTGCCACCAGCGGCGCCGACAGGGTCCGGGACTCTGGCTACACCTTC